Sequencing of this T cell receptor (beta chain) was carried out in a study of shared clonotypes between healthy human individuals. Notes on the study in general: Generation probabilities of non-shared clonotypes were lower (relative to those shared by all four donors).

Naive-designated CD8 cells lacked CD45RO, were positively enriched for CCR7, and omitted terminally differentiated effector memory CD45RA+ cells. As regards this clone: The antigen remains undetermined.

V was trimmed by 5 bases and J by 3 bases, leaving 20 bases between them. Per germline, CDR1 SGHVS and CDR2 FNYEAQ. The CDR3 runs 16 residues. Clones were read by immunoSEQ multiplex PCR, and TCRdb kept only the in-frame ones, dropping some. This sample has millions of clones, with roughly 91% found just once. This chain uses TRBV7-6 with TRBJ2-7; D may be TRBD1 (7 bases). Sequencing was carried out using naive CD8+ T cells from PBMCs. The sequence was obtained from a young man in good health. Some clones in this sample may be carry-over from other donors' samples. In nucleotides, the CDR3 is TGTGCCAGCAGCGAAGCCCCACAGGGGACTCACTACGAGCAGTACTTC. It yields the protein CASSEAPQGTHYEQYF. Full variable domain (rest looked up from reference TRBV7-6 and TRBJ2-7): GAGVSQSPRYKVTKRGQDVALRCDPISGHVSLYWYRQALGQGPEFLTYFNYEAQQDKSGLPNDRFSAERPEGSISTLTIQRTEQRDSAMYRCASSEAPQGTHYEQYFGPGTRLTVT.